Described below is a single T cell receptor (beta chain) sequence and its context. Its antigen is unknown. CDR1 is SGDLS and CDR2 is YYNGEE in the germline V gene. J gave up 1 base and V 0 bases, and 9 bases lay outside the gene matches. This CDR3 region has 17 residues. A multiplex PCR was run with 60 Vbeta primers and 13 Jbeta primers. Sequencing was performed with immunoSEQ multiplex PCR; in TCRdb, only in-frame clones are kept and a portion is missing. The sample consists of under 200,000 clones, approximately 70% of them appearing once. The sample originates from a study of cytomegalovirus exposure and HLA in healthy donors. General observations from the study: The study found most TCR sequences rare, yet found some public TCRs in many donors.

Sequencing was carried out using PBMCs. This sequence was found in a woman younger than 45 in good health and CMV-seronegative. The V and J genes are TRBV9 and TRBJ2-5, with 7 positions matching TRBD1. DNA of the CDR3: TGTGCCAGCAGCGTAGGCACCCGGGACAGTCCCCAAGAGACCCAGTACTTC. This codes for CASSVGTRDSPQETQYF.